This T cell receptor (beta chain) is drawn from a study of T-cell reconstitution after alpha-beta-depleted transplantation in children. Study-level findings and limits: Some patients' high day-60 TCRbeta diversity was traced to surviving recipient T cells and thymic progenitors. Expanded graft clones, several hundred of them, were reportedly the source of alpha-beta T cells about two months after transplant.

A library of TCRbeta sequences, prepared with unique molecular identifiers, was generated. Via MiXCR, TCRdb re-called the PCR reads, giving one row per CDR3 protein. The table lists 90,000 to 130,000 distinct CDR3 sequences, approximately 6.6% of them singletons. This clonotype was seen ten or more times. Its antigen is undetermined. Per the germline V gene, CDR1 is SGHKS and CDR2 is YYEKEE (reference sequence). The CDR3 spans 17 residues. Trimming at V came to 2 bases and at J to 3 bases, leaving 8 bases not matched to a gene. The V gene is TRBV5-5, the J gene TRBJ2-7, with TRBD2 identical over 13 bases. The input for sequencing was PBMCs, mostly from graft donor cells, taken 360 days after TCRalphabeta/CD19-depleted stem cell transplant. The sequence derives from a male patient aged 2-15 years who had a stem cell transplant for acute lymphoblastic leukemia, so the T cells may come from the graft donor. The CDR3 DNA is TGTGCCAGCAGCTTTGGACAATGGACTAGCGGGAGCTACGAGCAGTACTTC. Translating gives CASSFGQWTSGSYEQYF.